The clone carrying this TCR beta chain was observed a handful of times. This entry belongs to a study of T-cell reconstitution after alpha-beta-depleted transplantation in children. A TCRbeta library incorporating unique molecular identifiers was prepared. One entry per CDR3 protein, called by TCRdb with MiXCR from the PCR reads. The sample yields hundreds of thousands of distinct CDR3 sequences, roughly 9% seen once. Trimming pared 0 bases from V and 0 bases from J, leaving 10 bases between. The CDR3 consists of 16 residues. The germline V gene encodes CDR1 SGHAT and CDR2 FQNNGV. V is TRBV11-2 and J is TRBJ2-3; possibly TRBD2 for D (5 bases). The clonotype comes from a human donor who donated a stem cell graft to a child with acute lymphoblastic leukemia. This material consisted of PBMCs from the stem cell graft donor, taken from the stem cell graft. The CDR3 DNA sequence: TGTGCCAGCAGCTTAGACCGGGATTCAAGCACAGATACGCAGTATTTT. The encoded protein is CASSLDRDSSTDTQYF. Filled out from reference TRBV11-2 and TRBJ2-3, the complete variable domain reads EAGVAQSPRYKIIEKRQSVAFWCNPISGHATLYWYQQILGQGPKLLIQFQNNGVVDDSQLPKDRFSAERLKGVDSTLKIQPAKLEDSAVYLCASSLDRDSSTDTQYFGPGTRLTVL.